This record concerns one TCR beta chain sequence. The antigen it recognizes is unknown. Base-call qualities are not available, and no considerably larger clone is one nucleotide away. This sample was taken from a study of T cell responses to AZD1222 COVID-19 vaccine (dated by TCRdb to the early 2020s). For the study in its entirety: A total of under 250 trial participants underwent TCR sequencing, of whom 200 to 220 had received two doses of AZD1222 and about 25 had received two doses of the MenACWY control vaccine. Trial participants were enrolled by age into 18-55, 56-69 and 70-plus year subgroups, with about 150, 28 and 57 TCR-sequenced participants respectively. What the research found in general, with its limitations: Epitopes outside the regions mutated in the B.1.351 and B.1.1.7 variants were reportedly recognized by nearly half of the unique spike-specific TCRs. In the small 56-69-year group, the increase in depth fell short of significance, most likely because of low power. Because no day 14 peak-response samples were available, the repertoires could be characterized only after the peak T cell response. Participants were mostly white British, with more females than males. The authors suggested clonal diversity may have been underestimated. CD4 TCRs associated with the vaccine covered the entire spike protein, and the dominant responses were in regions 160-218 and 743-854. Only 5 to 7 AZD1222 recipients were SARS-CoV-2 seropositive at baseline, limiting conclusions about previously exposed vaccinees. A significant rise in spike-specific TCR breadth and depth was observed after two AZD1222 doses relative to day 0 and relative to MenACWY recipients.

The germline V gene yields SGHRS for CDR1 and YFSETQ for CDR2. At the junction V is shortened by 0 bases and J by 5 bases, with 4 bases in between. Inclusive of the bounding cysteine and phenylalanine, the CDR3 is 12 residues long. Just CDR3 DNA is preserved here, 36 bases in frame from base 1. In the paper's terms, the time point label means: about 28 days (+/-7) after the second vaccine dose. AZD1222 recipients whose second dose came at about 4 weeks and those whose second dose came at about 12 weeks were combined into one group, since spike-specific TCR depth and breadth did not differ between the two schedules. Samples from vaccinated people were obtained from the UK trials COV001 and COV002, which included a single-blind randomized controlled phase 2/3 trial of AZD1222 (ChAdOx1 nCoV-19) in healthy adults. Trial participant PBMC samples were collected at day 0 and day 28 after the second dose for TCRbeta chain sequencing.

The CDR3 regions of human TCRbeta chains were subjected to immunosequencing. In the authors' own workflow: Repertoire TCRs were checked for matches against a reference library of SARS-CoV-2-specific TCRs that had been generated using the MIRA antigen-specificity platform. Breadth was defined as the fraction of unique TCRs that were SARS-CoV-2-associated, and depth was defined as the fraction of total T cells that were SARS-CoV-2-associated. Each spike-specific TCR was assigned to its reactive spike region and to a CD4 or CD8 class using the MIRA data. Log10-transformed breadth and depth values were compared by one-way ANOVA with Sidak's multiple comparisons tests. What TCRdb holds here is the immuneACCESS table cut down to in-frame rearrangements. Part of the clones is not present; checked against another copy, under half of the missing clones reflect an unresolved V gene, and the others are unexplained. V and J calls and clone size are those listed in that table; D and trimming were worked out from the DNA. For this sample there are about 52,000 clones; around 90% appear just once. Less than 3.5% of the sample goes to the ten largest clones.

The sequence is built from TRBV5-1 and TRBJ2-3; no D gene call is confident. Here the sequenced sample was peripheral blood, taken 28 days after the second AZD1222 dose. The sequence came from an adult who received the AZD1222 COVID-19 vaccine. The nucleotide sequence reads as follows: TGCGCCAGCAGCTTGGCAGGAGATACGCAGTATTTT. Translated, it gives CASSLAGDTQYF.